This T cell receptor (beta chain) was identified during a study of cytomegalovirus exposure and HLA in healthy donors. Of note for this clone: Its target is not known.

The J segment lost 0 bases and the V segment lost 6 bases, leaving 11 bases of the junction unmatched. Germline V CDR1 and CDR2: MDHEN, SYDVKM. The CDR3 is 16 residues long. Overall study results and limits: Sequencing artifact likely explains a cluster of highly shared sequence variants. In a later analysis, parvovirus B19, influenza, CMV and Epstein-Barr virus appeared linked to several top co-occurrence clusters. Later on, an analysis showed TCR association rates differing by HLA locus, with DRB1 the most and HLA-C the fewest.

The PCR made use of 60 Vbeta and 13 Jbeta primers. Using immunoSEQ multiplex PCR, the repertoire was profiled, and TCRdb retains in-frame clones only, with some absent. This table has 240,000 or so clones, around 81% appearing once. The sequence was obtained from a woman in her sixties in good health and CMV-seropositive. The V and J genes are TRBV28 and TRBJ2-7; 7 nucleotides align to TRBD2. The source material was PBMCs. The CDR3 nucleotides read TGTGCCAGCAGCCCGGTAGGTAGCGGGTTCTCCTACGAGCAGTACTTC. It yields the protein CASSPVGSGFSYEQYF.